The next 29 T cell receptor beta chains were all read from a single sample in a study of blood T cell repertoires in COVID-19. Repertoires were generated with immunoSEQ multiplex PCR, while TCRdb's copy carries only in-frame clones and drops some. The data hold some 120,000 clones, with about 85% observed a single time. Material: peripheral blood. The receptor set was obtained from a woman over 75 with acute or convalescent COVID-19.

J is TRBJ1-2 and V is TRBV5-5; D is undetermined. V was trimmed by 0 bases and J by 9 bases, leaving 18 bases between them. This CDR3 is built from 15 residues. The germline V gene encodes CDR1 SGHKS and CDR2 YYEKEE (reference sequence). DNA for the CDR3: TGTGCCAGCAGCTTGGGGGGAGTGGGAGGCGTAAGCTACACCTTC. It specifies CASSLGGVGGVSYTF.

The V gene is TRBV28, the J gene TRBJ2-7, with TRBD2 as a possible D gene (6 bases). The CDR3 covers 13 residues. The V and J ends lost 3 bases and 5 bases respectively, with 11 bases between them. Germline V gene data show CDR1 as MDHEN and CDR2 as SYDVKM. Here the CDR3 reads CASSFQGGDEQYF. CDR3 sequence (DNA): TGTGCCAGCAGTTTCCAGGGAGGAGACGAGCAGTACTTC.

V usage is TRBV7-8 and J usage is TRBJ2-7; possible D gene TRBD1, 6 bases. Germline CDR1 SGHVS, CDR2 FQNEAQ. Trimming shortened V by 4 bases and J by 2 bases, and 15 bases separated the two germline ends. The CDR3 contains 15 residues. The CDR3 DNA is TGTGCCAGCAGCTCACAGGGTAGGATCACCTACGAGCAGTACTTC. Amino acid sequence: CASSSQGRITYEQYF.

The chain joins TRBV5-1 to TRBJ1-4; 9 positions match TRBD1. This CDR3 is 15 amino acids long. Germline V gene lookup returns CDR1 SGHRS and CDR2 YFSETQ. V shed 4 bases, J shed 7 bases, and the junction held 8 bases outside the gene matches. The CDR3 loop is CASSPGQGLSEKLFF. CDR3 coding DNA: TGCGCCAGCAGCCCGGGACAGGGATTGAGTGAAAAACTGTTTTTT.

This chain links TRBV5-5 with TRBJ2-1; maybe TRBD1 (5 bases). CDR3 length equals 15 residues. V was cut by 5 bases and J by 0 bases, with 12 bases left in between. Germline-derived CDR1 and CDR2 are SGHKS and YYEKEE (reference sequence). The CDR3 bases are TGTGCCAGCAGTCAGGGTGGTGGCTCCTACAATGAGCAGTTCTTC. Its protein is CASSQGGGSYNEQFF.

The genes are TRBV3-1 (or the pseudogene TRBV3-2) and TRBJ1-1, with D possibly matching TRBD1 (6 bases). CDR1 is LGHDT and CDR2 is YNNKEL in the germline V gene (reference sequence). V lost 4 bases, J lost 10 bases, and 16 bases lay in between. The CDR3 extends over 13 amino acids. The CDR3 nucleotides read TGTGCCAGCAGCCTCTGGACAGTGGGGAGAGCTTTCTTT. Translation: CASSLWTVGRAFF.

The chain uses TRBV5-1 and TRBJ1-1; no clear D gene. This CDR3 has 15 amino acids. Trimming took 4 bases from V and 0 from J, leaving 13 bases between them. CDR1 SGHRS and CDR2 YFSETQ come from the germline V gene. This CDR3 is CASSPPSGLNTEAFF. The CDR3 DNA reads as TGCGCCAGCAGCCCCCCTTCCGGTTTGAACACTGAAGCTTTCTTT.

This clone appeared a few times. The V and J genes are TRBV4-1 and TRBJ2-4, with D possibly TRBD1 on 7 matching bases. The germline CDR1 and CDR2 sequences are MGHRA and YSYEKL. Trimming cost V 5 bases and J 5 bases, with 22 bases left between them. The CDR3 loop spans 17 amino acids. In nucleotides, the CDR3 is TGCGCCAGCAGCTACTCGGGAGACAGGGTGAGAGAAAACATTCAGTACTTC. This translates into CASSYSGDRVRENIQYF.

The V and J genes are TRBV15 and TRBJ2-5; 11 bases are shared with TRBD2. Germline CDR1 and CDR2: LNHNV and YYDKDF (reference sequence). The CDR3 totals 15 residues. With V trimmed by 9 bases and J by 1 base, 7 bases remained unmatched. The CDR3 region has the DNA TGTGCCACAGGTACTAGCGGGGGCCTCCAAGAGACCCAGTACTTC. As protein: CATGTSGGLQETQYF.

The J gene is TRBJ1-2, the V gene TRBV5-1; D is unclear. The germline gives CDR1 SGHRS, CDR2 YFSETQ. This CDR3 region has 15 residues. The V end was cut by 2 bases, the J end by 1 base, with 12 bases between. The chain's CDR3 is CASSLGGGDNYGYTF. The CDR3 DNA sequence: TGCGCCAGCAGCTTAGGCGGTGGAGATAACTATGGCTACACCTTC.

V and J are TRBV5-8 and TRBJ1-5; 7 nucleotides line up with TRBD1. V dropped 4 bases and J dropped 2; count of bases not matched to a gene: 6. The CDR3 loop spans 15 amino acids. Germline V gene sequence: CDR1 SGHTS, CDR2 YDEGEE. In DNA, the CDR3 is TGTGCCAGCAGCGGAAGGGGGCAGGGCAATCAGCCCCAGCATTTT. Its translation: CASSGRGQGNQPQHF.

The CDR3 DNA is TGCAGCACCAAACAGGGGCCAGATCAGCCCCAGCATTTT. It translates to CSTKQGPDQPQHF. This rearrangement joins TRBV29-1 to TRBJ1-5; 7 bases align to TRBD1. The V segment lost 8 bases and the J segment 5 bases; nucleotides outside the gene matches: 9. Germline CDR1 reads SQVTM; CDR2 reads ANQGSEA. The CDR3 has 13 amino acids.

The rearrangement uses TRBV2 and TRBJ1-1; D is possibly TRBD1 (6 bases). V shed 8 bases and J shed 3 bases, with 13 bases lying between them. Germline lookup yields CDR1 SNHLY and CDR2 FYNNEI. The CDR3 loop spans 13 amino acids. The CDR3 DNA reads TGTGCCAGCGGCAGGGGATCATACACTGAAGCTTTCTTT. Its translation: CASGRGSYTEAFF.

In its sample, this clone was seen once. The chain couples TRBV5-1 to TRBJ2-3; TRBD2 aligns across 9 bases. This CDR3 has 15 residues. V was clipped by 7 bases and J by 4 bases; unmatched bases: 10. CDR1 is SGHRS and CDR2 is YFSETQ in the germline V gene. CDR3 in amino acids: CASWEGSGGADTQYF. The CDR3 region has the DNA TGCGCCAGCTGGGAGGGTAGCGGGGGTGCAGATACGCAGTATTTT.

V and J are TRBV15 and TRBJ1-5; weak D call: TRBD1 (6 bases). Trimming pared 0 bases from V and 0 bases from J, leaving 21 bases between. CDR1 and CDR2 from the germline V gene are LNHNV and YYDKDF (reference sequence). This CDR3 has 20 amino acids. CDR3 region: CATSRDAGTTTRYSNQPQHF. The CDR3 DNA follows: TGTGCCACCAGCAGAGATGCCGGGACAACTACCCGTTATAGCAATCAGCCCCAGCATTTT.

This chain uses TRBV28 with TRBJ1-2; TRBD1 matches at 10 bases. The CDR3 runs to 13 residues. With V trimmed by 6 bases and J by 8 bases, 6 bases remained unmatched. The germline gives CDR1 MDHEN, CDR2 SYDVKM. The CDR3 nucleotides are TGTGCCAGCAGGCGACAGGGGGCTGGAGGCTACACCTTC. Protein sequence: CASRRQGAGGYTF.

V gene TRBV3-1 (or the pseudogene TRBV3-2) combines with J gene TRBJ1-1; D perhaps matches TRBD1 (5 bases). This CDR3 region has 14 residues. V dropped 1 base and J dropped 4 bases, with 10 bases sitting between them. Germline V lookup: CDR1 LGHDT, CDR2 YNNKEL (reference sequence). CDR3 in amino acids: CASSQGDRGTEAFF. The CDR3 nucleotides are TGTGCCAGCAGCCAAGGGGATAGGGGCACTGAAGCTTTCTTT.

As for this clone: The same CDR3 is also encoded by other DNA sequences in this sample. The chain uses TRBV18 and TRBJ1-5; 7 positions agree with TRBD1. V lost 6 bases and J lost 6; bases outside the gene matches: 5. This CDR3 has 13 residues. The germline CDR1 and CDR2 sequences are KGHSH and LQKENI. The CDR3 DNA follows: TGTGCCAGCTCGCCCGACAGGGTTCAGCCCCAGCATTTT. Translating gives CASSPDRVQPQHF.

This clone occurred once. The chain carries TRBV19 and TRBJ1-2; a weak D match, TRBD1 (5 bases). The CDR3 is made up of 15 amino acids. Germline V CDR1 and CDR2: LNHDA, SQIVND (reference sequence). V lost 1 base and J lost 5, with 14 bases in between. The CDR3: CASSIVRDSTYGYTF. The CDR3 nucleotides read TGTGCCAGTAGTATAGTGAGGGACTCCACATATGGCTACACCTTC.

This clone was detected only once. The chain joins TRBV11-2 to TRBJ1-2; D gene ambiguous. CDR3 length: 15 residues. Germline assignment: CDR1 SGHAT and CDR2 FQNNGV. V lost 6 bases and J 0 bases, leaving 14 bases between the germline ends. Here the CDR3 DNA reads TGTGCCAGCAGTGACCCACGGGGAGCTAACTATGGCTACACCTTC. Translation gives CASSDPRGANYGYTF.

The chain couples TRBV19 to TRBJ1-5, with D maybe TRBD1 (5 bases). The CDR3 runs 13 residues. Germline assignment: CDR1 LNHDA and CDR2 SQIVND (reference sequence). V lost 0 bases, J lost 6 bases, and 6 bases lay in between. The CDR3 is CASSIDGGQPQHF. DNA of the CDR3: TGTGCCAGTAGTATAGACGGGGGTCAGCCCCAGCATTTT.

This clone turned up a few times. J is TRBJ1-3 and V is TRBV27; D not resolved. The CDR3 is 19 amino acids. Germline CDR1 reads MNHEY; CDR2 reads SMNVEV (reference sequence). The V gene lost 0 bases and the J gene lost 0 bases, with 18 bases spanning the gap. In nucleotides, the CDR3 is TGTGCCAGCAGTTTATCGCCCCTCTTCGAGGGATCCTCTGGAAACACCATATATTTT. Translating gives CASSLSPLFEGSSGNTIYF.

The chain couples TRBV4-1 to TRBJ1-4; D is undetermined. Germline lookup yields CDR1 MGHRA and CDR2 YSYEKL. The CDR3 contains 13 residues. Trimming stripped 4 bases from V and 4 bases from J, with 7 bases between. This CDR3 reads CASSRLVNEKLFF. The CDR3 DNA reads TGCGCCAGCAGCCGCCTAGTTAATGAAAAACTGTTTTTT.

The rearrangement joins TRBV7-2 to TRBJ1-5; the D gene is possibly TRBD1 (6 bases). This CDR3 is built from 15 residues. Trimming shortened V by 4 bases and J by 7 bases, and 17 bases separated the two germline ends. CDR1 is SGHTA, CDR2 FQGNSA, per germline. The CDR3 DNA reads as TGTGCCAGCAGCTCCGGACAGCCCCGGGCCCAGCCCCAGCATTTT. Translating it yields CASSSGQPRAQPQHF.

V gene TRBV10-3 combines with J gene TRBJ2-7; 9 nucleotides agree with TRBD1. Looked up from germline, CDR1 is ENHRY and CDR2 is SYGVKD. The ends lost 7 bases at V and 5 bases at J; junction bases unmatched: 9. The CDR3 contains 14 residues. The CDR3: CAIKPGQGHDEQYF. The CDR3 nucleotides read TGTGCCATCAAGCCGGGACAGGGTCATGACGAGCAGTACTTC.

This clone appeared a single time. The chain recombines TRBV9 with TRBJ1-5; D gene ambiguous. The CDR3 covers 14 residues. CDR1 and CDR2 from the germline V gene are SGDLS and YYNGEE. With 3 bases removed from V and 0 bases from J, the gap between germline ends came to 7 bases. CDR3 amino acids: CASSAQDSNQPQHF. In DNA, the CDR3 is TGTGCCAGCAGCGCCCAGGATAGCAATCAGCCCCAGCATTTT.

The V and J genes are TRBV19 and TRBJ2-4, with TRBD1 identical over 10 bases. V was clipped by 9 bases and J by 5 bases; unmatched bases: 19. The CDR3 has 18 residues. CDR1 and CDR2 from the germline V gene are LNHDA and SQIVND (reference sequence). CDR3 region: CASKKIAGAGTGENIQYF. As DNA, the CDR3 is TGTGCCAGCAAGAAAATTGCTGGGGCCGGGACAGGGGAAAACATTCAGTACTTC.

This clone was counted only a few times. V gene TRBV12-3 or TRBV12-4 combines with J gene TRBJ1-1, with TRBD1 matching over 7 bases. The J segment lost 4 bases and the V segment lost 8 bases, leaving 4 bases of the junction unmatched. This CDR3 comprises 12 residues. CDR3 protein: CASLRTGTEAFF. CDR3 bases: TGTGCCAGCCTAAGGACAGGCACTGAAGCTTTCTTT.

The count of this clone is one. The V and J genes are TRBV7-6 and TRBJ2-5; no definite D call. V gave up 0 bases and J gave up 4 bases, with 9 bases separating them. Germline V gene data show CDR1 as SGHVS and CDR2 as FNYEAQ. The CDR3 runs to 14 residues. CDR3 in amino acids: CASSLANGGETQYF. The CDR3 DNA sequence: TGTGCCAGCAGCTTAGCTAACGGCGGAGAGACCCAGTACTTC.